What follows are 29 T cell receptor beta chains derived from one specimen sequenced in a study of blood T cell repertoires in COVID-19. Assay used: immunoSEQ multiplex PCR; TCRdb lists only in-frame clones, some missing. There are 150,000 to 200,000 clones in the sample; about 89% occur only once, and approximately 0.77% lies in the top ten. The sample comprised PBMCs or T cells enriched from blood (not recorded which). These receptors came from a woman aged 18-29 years who had recovered from COVID-19.

V and J are TRBV7-2 and TRBJ2-1; D might be TRBD2 (6 bases). Trimming stripped 1 base from V and 10 bases from J, with 20 bases between. This CDR3 is built from 16 residues. CDR1 is SGHTA and CDR2 is FQGNSA in the germline V gene. CDR3 DNA: TGTGCCAGCAGCTTAGTGAGACTAGGGGCCCAAAGGGAGCAGTTCTTC. Protein product: CASSLVRLGAQREQFF.

This chain connects TRBV6-5 to TRBJ1-1; 7 nucleotides agree with TRBD1. In germline, CDR1 is MNHEY, CDR2 SVGAGI. The V and J ends lost 1 base and 4 bases, in that order; junction bases with no gene match: 3. The CDR3 loop spans 14 amino acids. The CDR3 loop is CASSYFRDSTEAFF. CDR3 in DNA: TGTGCCAGCAGTTACTTCAGGGACAGCACTGAAGCTTTCTTT.

This chain links TRBV20-1 with TRBJ2-7; D gene uncertain. Per germline, CDR1 DFQATT and CDR2 SNEGSKA (reference sequence). V gave up 3 bases and J gave up 3 bases, with 9 bases separating them. The CDR3 totals 12 residues. The CDR3 sequence: CSASPPLYEQYF. The CDR3 nucleotides are TGCAGTGCTAGTCCCCCCCTCTACGAGCAGTACTTC.

V and J are TRBV27 and TRBJ2-5, with TRBD2 matching 9 bases. The ends lost 6 bases at V and 5 bases at J; junction bases unmatched: 13. CDR3 length: 16 residues. Germline loops: CDR1 MNHEY, CDR2 SMNVEV (reference sequence). CDR3 in DNA: TGTGCCAGCAGGGCCCCCGGGCGGGAGGGCTACGAGACCCAGTACTTC. Protein sequence: CASRAPGREGYETQYF.

The chain carries TRBV19 and TRBJ2-1; TRBD1 aligns across 9 bases. The germline CDR1 and CDR2 sequences are LNHDA and SQIVND (reference sequence). J gave up 8 bases and V 7 bases, and 12 bases lay outside the gene matches. The CDR3 runs to 15 residues. The CDR3 bases are TGTGCCAGTAACCAGAGGGGGACAGGGAGCGATGAGCAGTTCTTC. Translating gives CASNQRGTGSDEQFF.

The gene calls are TRBV5-4 and TRBJ2-7, with D possibly being TRBD2 (6 bases). The germline CDR1 and CDR2 sequences are SGHNT and YYREEE (reference sequence). Trimming took 2 bases from V and 5 from J, leaving 11 bases between them. The CDR3 extends over 13 amino acids. The CDR3 spells CASSFASGDEQYF. The CDR3 coding sequence is TGTGCCAGCAGCTTCGCATCGGGGGACGAGCAGTACTTC.

The V and J genes are TRBV7-9 and TRBJ2-7; weak D call: TRBD2 (6 bases). The germline V gene encodes CDR1 SEHNR and CDR2 FQNEAQ (reference sequence). The CDR3 covers 15 residues. Trimming stripped 4 bases from V and 0 bases from J, with 13 bases between. In DNA form, the CDR3 reads TGTGCCAGCAGCTCACCGGGACTGAGCTCCTACGAGCAGTACTTC. Encoded protein: CASSSPGLSSYEQYF.

V gene TRBV6-5 combines with J gene TRBJ2-1, with D unresolved. Trimming took 3 bases from V and 3 from J, leaving 6 bases between them. This CDR3 has 13 amino acids. Germline CDR1 MNHEY, CDR2 SVGAGI. The CDR3 is CASSYDNYNEQFF. In DNA form, the CDR3 reads TGTGCCAGCAGTTATGACAACTACAATGAGCAGTTCTTC.

The chain carries TRBV28 and TRBJ2-1, with TRBD2 as a possible D gene (5 bases). There are 13 residues in the CDR3. The V gene lost 5 bases and the J gene lost 10 bases, with 15 bases spanning the gap. Looked up from germline, CDR1 is MDHEN and CDR2 is SYDVKM. CDR3 coding DNA: TGTGCCAGCAGTCCACCCCCTAGCATCGAGCAGTTCTTC. It translates to CASSPPPSIEQFF.

This rearrangement joins TRBV7-9 to TRBJ1-4, with 8 bases that match TRBD1. The CDR3 totals 15 residues. Looked up from germline, CDR1 is SEHNR and CDR2 is FQNEAQ (reference sequence). Trimming cost V 5 bases and J 7 bases; bases outside gene matches: 9. The CDR3 spells CASSISGGVVEKLFF. The DNA of the CDR3 is TGTGCCAGCAGCATTTCAGGGGGCGTCGTTGAAAAACTGTTTTTT.

This rearrangement joins TRBV28 to TRBJ2-2; 8 nucleotides line up with TRBD1. The ends lost 1 base at V and 6 bases at J; junction bases unmatched: 7. Germline values: CDR1 MDHEN, CDR2 SYDVKM. The CDR3 sequence is 16 residues long. DNA of the CDR3: TGTGCCAGCAGTTTATACAGGGGGATCGTTGCCGGGGAGCTGTTTTTT. It is translated as CASSLYRGIVAGELFF.

The chain carries TRBV29-1 and TRBJ1-2; 8 positions agree with TRBD1. This CDR3 has 12 residues. Germline V gives CDR1 SQVTM, CDR2 ANQGSEA. V shed 6 bases, J shed 3 bases, and the junction held 3 bases outside the gene matches. CDR3 in DNA: TGCAGCGTGCTGGGACAGGACTATGGCTACACCTTC. Its protein product is CSVLGQDYGYTF. Variable domain in full (rest from reference TRBV29-1 and TRBJ1-2): SAVISQKPSRDICQRGTSLTIQCQVDSQVTMMFWYRQQPGQSLTLIATANQGSEATYESGFVIDKFPISRPNLTFSTLTVSNMSPEDSSIYLCSVLGQDYGYTFGSGTRLTVV.

The table lists this clone with a count of one. This chain uses TRBV5-1 with TRBJ2-3, with 7 bases matching TRBD2. This CDR3 is 14 amino acids long. Trimming at V came to 2 bases and at J to 0 bases, leaving 0 bases not matched to a gene. CDR1 is SGHRS and CDR2 is YFSETQ in the germline V gene. CDR3: CASSFSGSTDTQYF. Here the CDR3 DNA reads TGCGCCAGCAGCTTTAGCGGGAGCACAGATACGCAGTATTTT.

The J gene is TRBJ2-7, the V gene TRBV28; D perhaps matches TRBD2 (6 bases). Germline CDR1 MDHEN, CDR2 SYDVKM. Trimming took 6 bases from V and 8 from J, leaving 32 bases between them. The CDR3 covers 18 residues. The CDR3: CASSTVLRSLLRTTKQYF. CDR3 nucleotides: TGTGCCAGCAGCACGGTCCTTAGATCGCTTTTACGGACTACGAAGCAGTACTTC.

The J gene is TRBJ2-3, the V gene TRBV6-4; TRBD2 is a possible D gene (6 bases). Germline values: CDR1 MRHNA, CDR2 SNTAGT. Trimming pared 4 bases from V and 4 bases from J, leaving 12 bases between. The CDR3 contains 14 residues. The CDR3 nucleotides read TGTGCCAGCAGTGGCGGGGAAGGAGCAGATACGCAGTATTTT. Translation gives CASSGGEGADTQYF.

This chain links TRBV6-6 with TRBJ1-2; possible D gene TRBD1, 6 bases. Trimming removed 5 bases from V and 2 bases from J, with 18 bases in between. The CDR3 length is 16 residues. Germline values: CDR1 MNHNY, CDR2 SVGAGI (reference sequence). CDR3 coding DNA: TGTGCCAGCAGTACACACGGACAGATTCAGAACTATGGCTACACCTTC. Translated, it gives CASSTHGQIQNYGYTF.

This chain joins TRBV27 and TRBJ2-3, with a possible D match to TRBD2 (5 bases). Germline values: CDR1 MNHEY, CDR2 SMNVEV (reference sequence). CDR3 length: 15 residues. Deletions cut 3 bases from V and 4 bases from J, with 14 bases between. This CDR3 is CASSFSDQRADTQYF. The CDR3 DNA reads as TGTGCCAGCAGTTTTAGCGACCAGCGAGCAGATACGCAGTATTTT.

Comment on this clone: A much larger clonotype is one base distant, so this may be a read error. The rearrangement joins TRBV28 to TRBJ2-2; D not resolved. Germline-derived CDR1 and CDR2 are MDHEN and SYDVKM. There are 12 residues in the CDR3. Trimming took off 5 bases at V and 2 bases at J, with 3 bases between the two ends. CDR3 protein: CASSSNTGELFF. The DNA for the CDR3 is TGTGCCAGCAGTAGCAACACCGGGGAGCTGTTTTTT.

The V and J genes are TRBV7-9 and TRBJ1-3; D is unclear. Between the trimmed V and J ends, which lost 3 bases and 4 bases, there was a span of 10 bases. This CDR3 comprises 14 residues. Germline loops: CDR1 SEHNR, CDR2 FQNEAQ (reference sequence). The CDR3 here is CASSLRAGGNTIYF. Written as DNA, the CDR3 is TGTGCCAGCAGCTTGAGGGCAGGAGGAAACACCATATATTTT.

J is TRBJ2-1 and V is TRBV9; D possibly corresponds to TRBD2 (6 bases). V lost 4 bases to trimming and J lost 10 bases, with 12 bases between them. The CDR3 runs to 12 residues. Germline-derived CDR1 and CDR2 are SGDLS and YYNGEE. Written as DNA, the CDR3 is TGTGCCAGCAGCCTACGGAGGGACGAGCAGTTCTTC. It is translated as CASSLRRDEQFF.

This chain connects TRBV3-1 (or the pseudogene TRBV3-2) to TRBJ1-2; 8 positions agree with TRBD1. This CDR3 has 13 amino acids. Germline CDR1 and CDR2: LGHDT and YNNKEL (reference sequence). J was trimmed by 6 bases and V by 1 base; bases with no gene match: 1. The DNA for the CDR3 is TGTGCCAGCAGCCAAGTCAGGGGGCATGGCTACACCTTC. This sequence encodes CASSQVRGHGYTF.

On this clone itself: The germline gene is not matched at one end of the junction; a read error may be the cause. V gene TRBV7-2 combines with J gene TRBJ2-7, with D possibly TRBD2 on 5 matching bases. Germline CDR1 is SGHTA and CDR2 is FQGNSA. CDR3 length: 12 amino acids. CDR3 region: CASSPGLAYVDF. As DNA, the CDR3 is TGTGCCAGCAGTCCTGGACTCGCCTACGTGGACTTC.

This chain uses TRBV3-1 (or the pseudogene TRBV3-2) with TRBJ2-7; 8 bases match TRBD2. The CDR3 runs to 13 residues. In germline, CDR1 is LGHDT, CDR2 YNNKEL (reference sequence). V dropped 1 base and J dropped 6; count of bases not matched to a gene: 2. The CDR3 is CASSQARGGEQYF. CDR3 bases: TGTGCCAGCAGCCAAGCACGGGGGGGCGAGCAGTACTTC.

This clone was seen only a few times. This chain connects TRBV7-2 to TRBJ2-7; 9 positions match TRBD2. The germline CDR1 and CDR2 sequences are SGHTA and FQGNSA. V lost 2 bases to trimming and J lost 2 bases; unmatched junction nucleotides: 4. The length of the CDR3 is 15 residues. DNA for the CDR3: TGTGCCAGCAGCTTACTGACTAGCGGCCCCTACGAGCAGTACTTC. Protein sequence: CASSLLTSGPYEQYF.

This CDR3 reads CASSLPTGHRSYGYTF. CDR3 DNA sequence: TGTGCCAGCAGCCTCCCGACAGGGCACAGGAGCTATGGCTACACCTTC. V usage is TRBV5-6 and J usage is TRBJ1-2; 7 nucleotides align to TRBD1. Germline CDR1 reads SGHDT; CDR2 reads YYEEEE. CDR3 length equals 16 residues. V was clipped by 4 bases and J by 4 bases; unmatched bases: 13.

This chain uses TRBV7-8 with TRBJ2-4; no clear D gene. The V end was cut by 3 bases, the J end by 1 base, with 7 bases between. The CDR3 covers 14 residues. The germline gives CDR1 SGHVS, CDR2 FQNEAQ. The CDR3 loop is CASSLGRAKNIQYF. In DNA, the CDR3 is TGTGCCAGCAGCTTGGGCAGGGCCAAAAACATTCAGTACTTC.

On this clone: The limits of the CDR3 on the DNA are not certain, so only TCRdb's listed CDR3 is given. The chain links TRBV30 to TRBJ1-1; the D call of TRBD1 is as the table states it, not checked on the DNA. Germline-derived CDR1 and CDR2 are GTSNPN and SVGIG (reference sequence). The CDR3 has 11 residues if both end residues are counted. This CDR3 reads CAWSVGQGTFF.

V and J are TRBV29-1 and TRBJ2-7; D is perhaps TRBD1 (6 bases). Deletions cut 6 bases from V and 2 bases from J, with 11 bases between. The CDR3 extends over 12 amino acids. Germline CDR1 and CDR2: SQVTM and ANQGSEA. The CDR3 reads CSVRTDTYEQYF. In DNA form, the CDR3 reads TGCAGCGTGCGGACAGATACCTACGAGCAGTACTTC.

This clone was observed a single time. The gene calls are TRBV19 and TRBJ1-1; perhaps TRBD1 as D (5 bases). V was pared by 6 bases and J by 3 bases, with 26 bases between. This CDR3 has 18 amino acids. Germline V lookup: CDR1 LNHDA, CDR2 SQIVND (reference sequence). CDR3 in DNA: TGTGCCAGTAGGGCCGCTATATTTTCCAGGGTTTCGGACACTGAAGCTTTCTTT. It is translated as CASRAAIFSRVSDTEAFF.